This passage covers 6 T cell receptor beta chains from one sample sequenced in a study of blood T cell repertoires in COVID-19. Sequencing used immunoSEQ multiplex PCR; TCRdb keeps in-frame clones, though not all of them. The sample has 97,000 or so clones, less than 95% seen once. Specimen: peripheral blood. The receptor source for this set is a man between 50 and 59 years old with acute or convalescent COVID-19.

The V call is TRBV25-1, the J call TRBJ2-5; TRBD2 is a possible D gene (5 bases). Germline assignment: CDR1 MGHDK and CDR2 SYGVNS. The CDR3 sequence is 13 residues long. V dropped 4 bases and J dropped 5 bases, with 11 bases sitting between them. The CDR3 DNA follows: TGTGCCAGCAGTGGCCACGGGATGGAGACCCAGTACTTC. Translation: CASSGHGMETQYF.

The J gene is TRBJ1-2, the V gene TRBV19; the match to TRBD1 covers 8 bases. CDR1 is LNHDA and CDR2 is SQIVND in the germline V gene (reference sequence). J lost 7 bases, V lost 1 base, and 14 bases had no gene match. The length of the CDR3 is 17 residues. DNA of the CDR3: TGTGCCAGTAGTATAGTTGGGACAGGATCGTCTTCGGGTGGCTACACCTTC. It translates to CASSIVGTGSSSGGYTF. Full variable domain (missing parts from reference TRBV19 and TRBJ1-2): DGGITQSPKYLFRKEGQNVTLSCEQNLNHDAMYWYRQDPGQGLRLIYYSQIVNDFQKGDIAEGYSVSREKKESFPLTVTSAQKNPTAFYLCASSIVGTGSSSGGYTFGSGTRLTVV.

The V gene is TRBV7-9, the J gene TRBJ2-5, with D possibly matching TRBD1 (6 bases). Trimming took 4 bases from V and 2 from J, leaving 20 bases between them. CDR3 size: 17 residues. From germline, CDR1 is SEHNR and CDR2 FQNEAQ (reference sequence). CDR3 in DNA: TGTGCCAGCAGCTCACTGGCCAGGGGACCCCTTCAAGAGACCCAGTACTTC. Its translation is CASSSLARGPLQETQYF.

This clone has a single count. The CDR3: CASSYRQGRAFF. The CDR3 coding sequence is TGTGCCAGCAGTTACCGACAGGGGAGGGCTTTCTTT. V usage is TRBV6-5 and J usage is TRBJ1-1, with 8 bases aligning to TRBD1. The CDR3 totals 12 residues. The J segment lost 11 bases and the V segment lost 2 bases, leaving 4 bases of the junction unmatched. CDR1 and CDR2 (germline): MNHEY, SVGAGI.

V usage is TRBV5-5 and J usage is TRBJ2-3; the D gene is possibly TRBD2 (6 bases). CDR1 and CDR2 (germline): SGHKS, YYEKEE (reference sequence). This CDR3 is 16 amino acids long. Trimming took off 4 bases at V and 4 bases at J, with 19 bases between the two ends. In DNA, the CDR3 is TGTGCCAGCAGCGGGGAGGTAGCTAGCGTGGCAGATACGCAGTATTTT. It specifies CASSGEVASVADTQYF.

This chain joins TRBV3-1 (or the pseudogene TRBV3-2) and TRBJ1-1; TRBD1 agrees at 9 bases. Germline CDR1 and CDR2: LGHDT and YNNKEL (reference sequence). The CDR3 contains 15 residues. V lost 4 bases to trimming and J lost 3 bases; unmatched junction nucleotides: 6. The CDR3 is CASSLGTGRHTEAFF. CDR3 coding DNA: TGTGCCAGCAGCCTGGGGACAGGGAGACACACTGAAGCTTTCTTT.